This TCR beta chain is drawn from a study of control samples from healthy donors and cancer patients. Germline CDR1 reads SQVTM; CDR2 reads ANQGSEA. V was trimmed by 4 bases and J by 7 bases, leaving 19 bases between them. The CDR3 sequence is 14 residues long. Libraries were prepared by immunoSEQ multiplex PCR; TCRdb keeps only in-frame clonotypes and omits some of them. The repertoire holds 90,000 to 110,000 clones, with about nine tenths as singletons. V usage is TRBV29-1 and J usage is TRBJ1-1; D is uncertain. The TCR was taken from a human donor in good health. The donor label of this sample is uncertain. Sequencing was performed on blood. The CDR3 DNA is TGCAGCGTTGTAGGCCAGTCGGACCGACTTGAAGCTTTCTTT. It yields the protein CSVVGQSDRLEAFF.